This T cell receptor beta chain is drawn from a study of CXCR3-negative and CXCR3-positive naive CD8 T cells. It was by 5' RACE with UMI labels that the TRB cDNA libraries were prepared. TCRdb re-analyzed the 5' RACE reads; it lists each CDR3 protein once, without DNA. Recorded for this sample: some 50,000 distinct CDR3 sequences. A word on this clonotype: What it recognizes is unknown.

The study, taken as a whole, reports: More hydrophobic TRB CDR3s were found in CXCR3-positive naive cells than in CXCR3-negative naive cells. Comparably high diversity marked both naive subsets, whereas memory CD8+ cells had much lower diversity. In cryopreserved cells, CXCR3 expression partially decreased, and fresh PBMCs were used in most assays.

The germline V gene encodes CDR1 SGHRS and CDR2 YFSETQ. The CDR3 is 15 residues long. Using triplicate sorts, 300,000 cells were collected each time from every CD8+ T cell subset. Specimen: naive CXCR3- CD8+ T cells from blood. Regarding subset: CD45RO-CCR7+CD27+CD95- naive CD8+ T cells lacking CXCR3 (TNR3-). V usage is TRBV5-1 and J usage is TRBJ1-1; TCRdb's assignment of TRBD1 cannot be checked, as there is no DNA. The receptor's source is a human donor in good health. Some clones in this sample may be carry-over from other donors' samples. The CDR3 here is CASTGTGFMNTEAFF.